The entry below gives a single T cell receptor beta chain sequence along with its context. The CDR3 has 13 amino acids. Trimming cost V 7 bases and J 8 bases, with 17 bases left between them. Original methodology: Scientists estimated how many nucleated cells there were by amplifying reference gene primers. Profiling relied on immunoSEQ multiplex PCR, and the TCRdb table lists in-frame clones only, not all of them. V, J and clone size reflect that table, while D and trimming were determined from the DNA. The table lists a few hundred thousand clones, almost 90% of them singletons. These data belong to a study of blood T cell repertoires in COVID-19. Overall study: PBMCs, B-cell-depleted T cells, or T cells were the source of the cDNA or gDNA that made up the material.

The chain joins TRBV12-3 or TRBV12-4 to TRBJ1-2; D is possibly TRBD1 (6 bases). This receptor was identified in a man at least 80 years old with acute or convalescent COVID-19. Sequencing was performed on peripheral blood. CDR3 nucleotide sequence: TGTGCCAGCACCCCGGACAGTCCAACCGGCTACACCTTC. Translated, it gives CASTPDSPTGYTF.